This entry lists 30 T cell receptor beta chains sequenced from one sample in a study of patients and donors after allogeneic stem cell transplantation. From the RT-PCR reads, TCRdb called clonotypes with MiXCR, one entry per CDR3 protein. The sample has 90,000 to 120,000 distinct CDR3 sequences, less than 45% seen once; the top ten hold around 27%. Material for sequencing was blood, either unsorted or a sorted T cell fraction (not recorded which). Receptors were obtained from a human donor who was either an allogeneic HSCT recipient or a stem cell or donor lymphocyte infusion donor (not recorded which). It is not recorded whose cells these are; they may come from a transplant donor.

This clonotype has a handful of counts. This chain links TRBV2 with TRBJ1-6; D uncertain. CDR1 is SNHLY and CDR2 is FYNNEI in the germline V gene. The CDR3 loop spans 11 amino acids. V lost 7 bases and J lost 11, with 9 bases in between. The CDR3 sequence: CASTRRPPLHF. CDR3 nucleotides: TGTGCCAGCACTAGAAGGCCACCCCTCCACTTT. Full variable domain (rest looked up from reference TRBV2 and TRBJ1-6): EPEVTQTPSHQVTQMGQEVILRCVPISNHLYFYWYRQILGQKVEFLVSFYNNEISEKSEIFDDQFSVERPDGSNFTLKIRSTKLEDSAMYFCASTRRPPLHFGNGTRLTVT.

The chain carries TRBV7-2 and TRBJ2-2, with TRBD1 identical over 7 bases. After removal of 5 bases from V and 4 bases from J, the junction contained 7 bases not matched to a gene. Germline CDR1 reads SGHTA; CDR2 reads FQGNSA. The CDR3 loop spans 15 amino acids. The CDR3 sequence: CASSPGQAGTGELFF. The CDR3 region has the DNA TGTGCCAGCAGCCCAGGACAGGCGGGCACCGGGGAGCTGTTTTTT. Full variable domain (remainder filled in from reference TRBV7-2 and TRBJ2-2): GAGVSQSPSNKVTEKGKDVELRCDPISGHTALYWYRQSLGQGLEFLIYFQGNSAPDKSGLPSDRFSAERTGGSVSTLTIQRTQQEDSAVYLCASSPGQAGTGELFFGEGSRLTVL.

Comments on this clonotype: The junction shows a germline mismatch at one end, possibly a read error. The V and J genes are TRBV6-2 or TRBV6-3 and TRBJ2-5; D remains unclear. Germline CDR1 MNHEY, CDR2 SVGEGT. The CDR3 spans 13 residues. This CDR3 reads CASSSTWQEAQYF. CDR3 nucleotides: TGTGCCAGCTCATCCACTTGGCAAGAGGCCCAGTACTTC.

The CDR3 is CASSLGPGQARRFGNTIYF. The CDR3 DNA follows: TGTGCCAGCAGCTTAGGACCGGGACAGGCGCGTCGGTTTGGAAACACCATATATTTT. The rearrangement joins TRBV7-6 to TRBJ1-3; 8 nucleotides match TRBD1. This CDR3 comprises 19 residues. After removal of 1 base from V and 3 bases from J, the junction contained 14 bases not matched to a gene. In germline, CDR1 is SGHVS, CDR2 FNYEAQ.

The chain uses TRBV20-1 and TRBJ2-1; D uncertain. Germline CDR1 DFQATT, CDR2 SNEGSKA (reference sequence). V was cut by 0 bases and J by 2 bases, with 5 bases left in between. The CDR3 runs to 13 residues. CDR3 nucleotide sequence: TGCAGTGCTAGAGAAGGGCCCTACAATGAGCAGTTCTTC. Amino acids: CSAREGPYNEQFF.

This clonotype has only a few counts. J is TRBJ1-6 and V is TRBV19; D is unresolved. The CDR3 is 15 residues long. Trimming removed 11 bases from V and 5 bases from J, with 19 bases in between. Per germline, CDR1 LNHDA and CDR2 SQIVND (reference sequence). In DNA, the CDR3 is TGTGCCTCTAGGAGTAGTTTGACCGATAATTCACCCCTCCACTTT. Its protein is CASRSSLTDNSPLHF.

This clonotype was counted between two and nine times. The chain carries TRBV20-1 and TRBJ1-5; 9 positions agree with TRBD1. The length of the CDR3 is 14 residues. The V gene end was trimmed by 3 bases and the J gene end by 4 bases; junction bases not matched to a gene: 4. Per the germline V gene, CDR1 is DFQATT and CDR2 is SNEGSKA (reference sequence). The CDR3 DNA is TGCAGTGCTAGTGGGACAGGGAGGAATCAGCCCCAGCATTTT. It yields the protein CSASGTGRNQPQHF.

The CDR3 protein is CASNPPSHSTDTQYF. For the CDR3, the DNA is TGTGCCAGCAACCCCCCTAGCCATAGCACAGATACGCAGTATTTT. The chain employs TRBV7-9 and TRBJ2-3; maybe TRBD2 (5 bases). Trimming left V 7 bases short and J 0 bases short, with 14 bases between. CDR3 length: 15 amino acids. Germline CDR1 reads SEHNR; CDR2 reads FQNEAQ (reference sequence).

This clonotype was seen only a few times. CDR3 coding DNA: TGTGCCAGCAGTCATGCCGACAGGGCCCCCCGTGAAAAACTGTTTTTT. It translates to CASSHADRAPREKLFF. The chain has TRBV7-9 and TRBJ1-4; the match to TRBD1 covers 7 bases. Trimming cost V 6 bases and J 7 bases; bases outside gene matches: 14. The CDR3 covers 16 residues. CDR1 SEHNR and CDR2 FQNEAQ come from the germline V gene (reference sequence).

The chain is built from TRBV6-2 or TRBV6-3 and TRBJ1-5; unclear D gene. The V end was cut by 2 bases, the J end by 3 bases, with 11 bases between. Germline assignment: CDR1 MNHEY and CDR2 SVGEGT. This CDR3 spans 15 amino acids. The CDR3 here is CASSYVGRINQPQHF. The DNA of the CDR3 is TGTGCCAGCAGTTACGTTGGACGGATCAATCAGCCCCAGCATTTT.

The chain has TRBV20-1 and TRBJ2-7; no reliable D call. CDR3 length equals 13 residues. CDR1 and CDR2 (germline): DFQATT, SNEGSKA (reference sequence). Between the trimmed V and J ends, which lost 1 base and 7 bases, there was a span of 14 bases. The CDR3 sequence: CSARGFPPWEQYF. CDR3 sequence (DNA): TGCAGTGCTAGAGGGTTCCCCCCGTGGGAGCAGTACTTC.

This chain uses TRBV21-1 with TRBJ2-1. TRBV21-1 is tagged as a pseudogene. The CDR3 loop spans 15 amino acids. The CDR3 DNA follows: TGTGCCAGCAACCCAGGAACAGAAGAAGACAATGAGCAGTTCTTC. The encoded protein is CASNPGTEEDNEQFF.

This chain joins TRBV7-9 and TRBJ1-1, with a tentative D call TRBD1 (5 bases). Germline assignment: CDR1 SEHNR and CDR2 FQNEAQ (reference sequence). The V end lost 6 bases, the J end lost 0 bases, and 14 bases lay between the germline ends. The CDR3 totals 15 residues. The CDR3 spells CASRAGESMNTEAFF. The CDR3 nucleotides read TGTGCCAGCAGGGCGGGGGAGTCCATGAACACTGAAGCTTTCTTT.

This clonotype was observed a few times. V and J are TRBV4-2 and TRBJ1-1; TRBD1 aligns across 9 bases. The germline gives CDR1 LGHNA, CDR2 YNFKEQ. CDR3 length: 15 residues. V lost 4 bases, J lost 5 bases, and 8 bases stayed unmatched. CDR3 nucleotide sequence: TGTGCCAGCAGCCCCGGGACAGGGAGGCAAACTGAAGCTTTCTTT. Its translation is CASSPGTGRQTEAFF.

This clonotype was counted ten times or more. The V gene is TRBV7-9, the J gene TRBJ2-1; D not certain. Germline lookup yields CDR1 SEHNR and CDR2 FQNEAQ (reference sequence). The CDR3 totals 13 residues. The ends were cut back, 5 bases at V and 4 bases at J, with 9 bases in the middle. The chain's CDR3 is CASSTGPYNEQFF. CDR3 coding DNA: TGTGCCAGCAGCACCGGGCCATACAATGAGCAGTTCTTC.

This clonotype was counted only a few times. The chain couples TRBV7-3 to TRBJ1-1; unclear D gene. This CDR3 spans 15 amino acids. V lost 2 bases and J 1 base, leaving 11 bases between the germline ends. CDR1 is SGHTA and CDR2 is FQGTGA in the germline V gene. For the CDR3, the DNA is TGTGCCAGCAGCTTAGCGGGGATTCGGAACACTGAAGCTTTCTTT. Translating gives CASSLAGIRNTEAFF.

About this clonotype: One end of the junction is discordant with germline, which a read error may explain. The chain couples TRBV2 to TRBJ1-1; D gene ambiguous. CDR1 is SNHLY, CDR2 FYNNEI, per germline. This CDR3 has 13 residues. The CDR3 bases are TGTGCCAGCAGTATCCTCCAGAACACTGAAGCTTTTTTT. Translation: CASSILQNTEAFF.

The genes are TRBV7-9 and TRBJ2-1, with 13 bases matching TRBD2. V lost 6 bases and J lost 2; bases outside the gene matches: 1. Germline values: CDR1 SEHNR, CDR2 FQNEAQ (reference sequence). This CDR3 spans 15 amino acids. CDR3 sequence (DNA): TGTGCCAGCAGGGGGACTAGCGGGGCCTACAATGAGCAGTTCTTC. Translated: CASRGTSGAYNEQFF.

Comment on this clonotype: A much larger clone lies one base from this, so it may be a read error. Here the CDR3 reads CSAGVGANEKLIF. CDR3 DNA sequence: TGCAGTGCTGGAGTGGGTGCTAATGAAAAACTGATTTTT. The rearrangement joins TRBV20-1 to TRBJ1-4, with unresolved D. Germline V gives CDR1 DFQATT, CDR2 SNEGSKA (reference sequence). The CDR3 consists of 13 residues.

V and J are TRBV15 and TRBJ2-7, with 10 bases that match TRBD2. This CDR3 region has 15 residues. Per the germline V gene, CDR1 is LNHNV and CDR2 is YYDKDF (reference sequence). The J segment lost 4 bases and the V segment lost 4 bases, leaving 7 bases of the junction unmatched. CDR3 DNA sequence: TGTGCCACCAGCAAAGGACTAGCGGTCGTATACGAGCAGTACTTC. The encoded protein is CATSKGLAVVYEQYF.

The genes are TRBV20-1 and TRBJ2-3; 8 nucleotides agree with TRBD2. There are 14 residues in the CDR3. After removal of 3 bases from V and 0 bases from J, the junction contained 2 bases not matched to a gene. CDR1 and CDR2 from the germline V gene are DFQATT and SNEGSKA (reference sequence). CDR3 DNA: TGCAGTGCTAGCAGCGGGAGTAGCACAGATACGCAGTATTTT. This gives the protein CSASSGSSTDTQYF.

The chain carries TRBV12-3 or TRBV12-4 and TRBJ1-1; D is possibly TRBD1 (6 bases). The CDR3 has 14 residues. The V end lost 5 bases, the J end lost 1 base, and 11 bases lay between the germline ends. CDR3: CASSLRGSNTEAFF. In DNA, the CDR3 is TGTGCCAGCAGTCTCAGGGGCTCGAACACTGAAGCTTTCTTT.

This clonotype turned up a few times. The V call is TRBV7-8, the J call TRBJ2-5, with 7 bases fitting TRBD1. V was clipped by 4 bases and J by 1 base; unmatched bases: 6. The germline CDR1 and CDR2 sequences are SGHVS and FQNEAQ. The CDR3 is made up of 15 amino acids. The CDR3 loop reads CASSSRDRVQETQYF. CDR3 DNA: TGTGCCAGCAGCTCCCGAGACAGGGTCCAAGAGACCCAGTACTTC.

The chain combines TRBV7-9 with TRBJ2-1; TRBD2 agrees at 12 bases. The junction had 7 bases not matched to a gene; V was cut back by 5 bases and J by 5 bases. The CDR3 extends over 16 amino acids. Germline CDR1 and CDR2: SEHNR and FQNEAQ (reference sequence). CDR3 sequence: CASSPKGLAGHNEQFF. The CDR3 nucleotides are TGTGCCAGCAGCCCCAAGGGACTAGCGGGCCACAATGAGCAGTTCTTC.

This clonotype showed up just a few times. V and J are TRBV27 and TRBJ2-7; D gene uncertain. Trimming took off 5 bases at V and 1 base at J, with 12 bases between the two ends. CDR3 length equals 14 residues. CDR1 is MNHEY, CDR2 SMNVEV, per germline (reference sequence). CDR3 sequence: CASSPYSLSYEQYF. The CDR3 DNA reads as TGTGCCAGCAGTCCTTACTCCCTGTCCTACGAGCAGTACTTC.

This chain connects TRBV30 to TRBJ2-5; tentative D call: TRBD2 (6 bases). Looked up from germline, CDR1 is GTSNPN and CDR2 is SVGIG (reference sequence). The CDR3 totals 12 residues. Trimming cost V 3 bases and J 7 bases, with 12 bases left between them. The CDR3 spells CAWREGRRTQYF. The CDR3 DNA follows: TGTGCCTGGAGGGAGGGGAGGAGGACCCAGTACTTC.

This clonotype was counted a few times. CDR3 DNA: TGCGCCAGCAGCTTGAATGCGGGAGCACGCTACGAGCAGTACTTC. Its protein product is CASSLNAGARYEQYF. The gene calls are TRBV5-1 and TRBJ2-7, with 7 bases lining up with TRBD2. V shed 1 base, J shed 3 bases, and the junction held 7 bases outside the gene matches. CDR1 and CDR2 from the germline V gene are SGHRS and YFSETQ. There are 15 residues in the CDR3.

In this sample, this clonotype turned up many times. In DNA form, the CDR3 reads TGTGCCAGCACCTTACGGGGTTATGGCAATCAGCCCCAGCATTTT. Protein: CASTLRGYGNQPQHF. The chain carries TRBV12-3 or TRBV12-4 and TRBJ1-5; D uncertain. CDR3 length equals 15 residues. The V end was cut by 7 bases, the J end by 2 bases, with 15 bases between.

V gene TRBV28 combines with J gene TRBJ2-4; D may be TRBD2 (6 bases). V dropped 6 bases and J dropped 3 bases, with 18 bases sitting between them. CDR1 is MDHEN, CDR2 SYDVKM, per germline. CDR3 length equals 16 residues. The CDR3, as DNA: TGTGCCAGCAGCGAACCGGGGGAGTATGGCAAAAACATTCAGTACTTC. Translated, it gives CASSEPGEYGKNIQYF.

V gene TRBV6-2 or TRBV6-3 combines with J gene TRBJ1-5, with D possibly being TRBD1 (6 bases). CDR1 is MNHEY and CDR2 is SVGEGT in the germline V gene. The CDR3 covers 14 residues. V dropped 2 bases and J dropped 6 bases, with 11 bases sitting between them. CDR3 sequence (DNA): TGTGCCAGCAGTTACAAGGGGGTTGGTCAGCCCCAGCATTTT. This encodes CASSYKGVGQPQHF.